These 27 T cell receptor beta chains were all obtained from the same sample, sequenced in a study of blood T cell repertoires in COVID-19 (dated by TCRdb to about 2020). The library was made by the immunoSEQ multiplex PCR assay. TCRdb obtained this table from immuneACCESS and retained in-frame rearrangements with V and J assigned. These tables miss some clones; where compared with another copy, unresolved V genes account for less than half of the shortfall, and the remainder is unexplained. The sample has about 110,000 clones on record, just over 85% of them singletons. The ten largest make up 0.7% to 0.9% of the sample. Sequenced material: peripheral blood. The receptors shown here come from a woman aged 50 to 60 with active or convalescent COVID-19.

Only one count was recorded for this clone. This rearrangement joins TRBV5-6 to TRBJ2-2; maybe TRBD1 (6 bases). The CDR3 sequence is 15 residues long. Germline lookup yields CDR1 SGHDT and CDR2 YYEEEE. Trimming removed 2 bases at V and 4 bases at J, with 12 bases between. In DNA form, the CDR3 reads TGTGCCAGCAGCTTTCGGCAGGGGAGCACCGGGGAGCTGTTTTTT. Encoded protein: CASSFRQGSTGELFF.

V gene TRBV7-3 combines with J gene TRBJ2-6, with D possibly TRBD1 on 6 matching bases. V gave up 3 bases and J gave up 4 bases, with 7 bases separating them. CDR3 length: 14 amino acids. CDR1 is SGHTA, CDR2 FQGTGA, per germline. Here the CDR3 DNA reads TGTGCCAGCAGCTTGACAGGAGGGGCCAACGTCCTGACTTTC. Translated, it gives CASSLTGGANVLTF.

The genes are TRBV5-4 and TRBJ2-3, with a possible D match to TRBD2 (6 bases). The germline V and J ends were trimmed by 3 bases and 1 base, with 15 bases remaining between them. Germline V gene data show CDR1 as SGHNT and CDR2 as YYREEE (reference sequence). This CDR3 is built from 16 residues. The CDR3 protein is CASSSRAGSGTDTQYF. The CDR3 DNA is TGTGCCAGCAGCTCGAGAGCGGGCTCTGGCACAGATACGCAGTATTTT.

The chain uses TRBV28 and TRBJ1-4; a possible D gene is TRBD1 (6 bases). Germline CDR1 reads MDHEN; CDR2 reads SYDVKM. Deletions cut 5 bases from V and 7 bases from J, with 14 bases between. The CDR3 is made up of 14 amino acids. Here the CDR3 reads CASSIQGIGEKLFF. The CDR3 DNA reads TGTGCCAGCAGTATACAGGGTATAGGTGAAAAACTGTTTTTT.

V and J are TRBV7-3 and TRBJ2-1; D gene ambiguous. The CDR3 runs 16 residues. V lost 5 bases to trimming and J lost 0 bases, with 14 bases between them. CDR1 and CDR2 from the germline V gene are SGHTA and FQGTGA. As DNA, the CDR3 is TGTGCCAGCAGCCCTCGAGGCAGCAGCTCCTACAATGAGCAGTTCTTC. Its protein product is CASSPRGSSSYNEQFF.

V gene TRBV5-1 combines with J gene TRBJ2-1; 7 bases agree with TRBD2. Germline values: CDR1 SGHRS, CDR2 YFSETQ. The CDR3 spans 15 residues. The ends lost 2 bases at V and 5 bases at J; junction bases unmatched: 7. DNA for the CDR3: TGCGCCAGCAGCTTCTGGGGGGAGGGGAACAATGAGCAGTTCTTC. Protein product: CASSFWGEGNNEQFF. Variable domain in full (rest from reference TRBV5-1 and TRBJ2-1): KAGVTQTPRYLIKTRGQQVTLSCSPISGHRSVSWYQQTPGQGLQFLFEYFSETQRNKGNFPGRFSGRQFSNSRSEMNVSTLELGDSALYLCASSFWGEGNNEQFFGPGTRLTVL.

This chain links TRBV14 with TRBJ1-4, with TRBD1 as a possible D gene (6 bases). The CDR3 is 17 amino acids. The V gene's germline CDR1 is SGHDN and CDR2 FVKESK. V dropped 4 bases and J dropped 6 bases, with 21 bases sitting between them. CDR3 region: CASSPQQGQRLDEKLFF. In DNA form, the CDR3 reads TGTGCCAGCAGCCCACAGCAGGGACAACGTCTCGATGAAAAACTGTTTTTT. Complete variable domain (other parts from reference TRBV14 and TRBJ1-4): EAGVTQFPSHSVIEKGQTVTLRCDPISGHDNLYWYRRVMGKEIKFLLHFVKESKQDESGMPNNRFLAERTGGTYSTLKVQPAELEDSGVYFCASSPQQGQRLDEKLFFGSGTQLSVL.

V usage is TRBV30 and J usage is TRBJ2-7, with D tentatively TRBD2 (6 bases). The CDR3 has 11 amino acids. The germline gives CDR1 GTSNPN, CDR2 SVGIG (reference sequence). CDR3 in DNA: TGTGGGGGGGAGAGCTCCTACGAGCAGTACTTC. Its protein is CGGESSYEQYF. Full variable domain (rest looked up from reference TRBV30 and TRBJ2-7): SQTIHQWPATLVQPVGSPLSLECTVEGTSNPNLYWYRQAAGRGLQLLFYSVGIGQISSEVPQNLSASRPQDRQFILSSKKLLLSDSGFYLCGGESSYEQYFGPGTRLTVT.

V gene TRBV10-3 combines with J gene TRBJ2-1; the match to TRBD2 covers 14 bases. Germline assignment: CDR1 ENHRY and CDR2 SYGVKD. The CDR3 contains 15 residues. V shed 6 bases, J shed 6 bases, and the junction held 4 bases outside the gene matches. CDR3 nucleotides: TGTGCCATCAGCTCCGGGACTAGCGGGAGCAATGAGCAGTTCTTC. Translated, it gives CAISSGTSGSNEQFF.

This clone was detected only a few times. The rearrangement joins TRBV18 to TRBJ1-1; no clear D gene. This CDR3 region has 13 residues. Germline-derived CDR1 and CDR2 are KGHSH and LQKENI. Between the trimmed V and J ends, which lost 6 bases and 1 base, there was a span of 9 bases. CDR3 loop: CASSPQANTEAFF. The DNA of the CDR3 is TGTGCCAGCTCCCCCCAGGCGAACACTGAAGCTTTCTTT.

The chain has TRBV3-1 (or the pseudogene TRBV3-2) and TRBJ2-5; D possibly corresponds to TRBD2 (6 bases). The germline V and J ends were trimmed by 1 base and 2 bases, with 11 bases remaining between them. CDR1 LGHDT and CDR2 YNNKEL come from the germline V gene (reference sequence). The CDR3 has 15 amino acids. The CDR3 DNA reads TGTGCCAGCAGCCAAGGACGGGAGACTCAAGAGACCCAGTACTTC. Protein: CASSQGRETQETQYF.

This sequence joins TRBV28 and TRBJ2-3, with 9 bases that match TRBD1. The V gene end was trimmed by 3 bases and the J gene end by 4 bases; junction bases not matched to a gene: 11. Germline V gives CDR1 MDHEN, CDR2 SYDVKM. This CDR3 contains 17 residues. In nucleotides, the CDR3 is TGTGCCAGCAGTTTGTGGGGGGGACAGGGAGGATCAGATACGCAGTATTTT. It codes for CASSLWGGQGGSDTQYF.

The V gene is TRBV4-2, the J gene TRBJ2-1; 8 bases match TRBD2. Losses at the gene ends were 0 bases for V and 1 base for J; bases not matched to a gene: 2. This CDR3 region has 16 residues. Germline values: CDR1 LGHNA, CDR2 YNFKEQ. CDR3 residues: CASSQDLAGSYNEQFF. DNA for the CDR3: TGTGCCAGCAGCCAAGATCTAGCGGGTTCCTACAATGAGCAGTTCTTC.

The genes are TRBV30 and TRBJ1-2; no definite D call. The V gene lost 4 bases and the J gene lost 8 bases, with 17 bases spanning the gap. Germline CDR1 and CDR2: GTSNPN and SVGIG (reference sequence). The CDR3 spans 13 residues. The CDR3 sequence: CAWTGYTGIGYTF. DNA of the CDR3: TGTGCCTGGACCGGGTACACCGGTATAGGCTACACCTTC.

The CDR3 loop reads CASSLWDRGVQPQHF. In nucleotides, the CDR3 is TGTGCCAGCAGTTTATGGGACAGGGGGGTTCAGCCCCAGCATTTT. This chain joins TRBV28 and TRBJ1-5; TRBD1 agrees at 10 bases. J was trimmed by 6 bases and V by 0 bases; bases with no gene match: 2. The V gene's germline CDR1 is MDHEN and CDR2 SYDVKM. This CDR3 is 15 amino acids long. Together with reference TRBV28 and TRBJ1-5, the CDR3 gives the full variable domain: DVKVTQSSRYLVKRTGEKVFLECVQDMDHENMFWYRQDPGLGLRLIYFSYDVKMKEKGDIPEGYSVSREKKERFSLILESASTNQTSMYLCASSLWDRGVQPQHFGDGTRLSIL.

This chain uses TRBV2 with TRBJ2-3; 7 bases line up with TRBD2. V dropped 8 bases and J dropped 1; count of bases not matched to a gene: 6. CDR3 length equals 14 residues. CDR1 and CDR2 (germline): SNHLY, FYNNEI. The chain's CDR3 is CASGEGGGTDTQYF. The DNA for the CDR3 is TGTGCCAGCGGGGAGGGCGGGGGCACAGATACGCAGTATTTT.

This chain's CDR3 is CASSSPRTLSGNTIYF. DNA for the CDR3: TGTGCCAGCAGCTCCCCCCGGACATTGTCTGGAAACACCATATATTTT. This chain uses TRBV9 with TRBJ1-3; D might be TRBD1 (5 bases). Germline assignment: CDR1 SGDLS and CDR2 YYNGEE. The CDR3 loop spans 16 amino acids. V was clipped by 4 bases and J by 1 base, with 15 bases between them.

The chain is built from TRBV28 and TRBJ1-1, with TRBD1 matching 11 bases. From germline, CDR1 is MDHEN and CDR2 SYDVKM. The ends lost 5 bases at V and 4 bases at J; junction bases unmatched: 3. The CDR3 extends over 14 amino acids. The CDR3 nucleotides are TGTGCCAGCAGTCCCGGGACAGGGGGCACTGAAGCTTTCTTT. Its protein is CASSPGTGGTEAFF.

The chain has TRBV19 and TRBJ1-1, with D possibly TRBD1 on 6 matching bases. CDR3 size: 15 residues. V lost 3 bases, J lost 5 bases, and 16 bases lay in between. Looked up from germline, CDR1 is LNHDA and CDR2 is SQIVND (reference sequence). The DNA for the CDR3 is TGTGCCAGTAGTATTGGGGGGGCCGGTGGAACTGAAGCTTTCTTT. This codes for CASSIGGAGGTEAFF.

The chain recombines TRBV7-9 with TRBJ2-1; D possibly corresponds to TRBD2 (5 bases). Germline lookup yields CDR1 SEHNR and CDR2 FQNEAQ (reference sequence). Trimming pared 1 base from V and 1 base from J, leaving 11 bases between. This CDR3 has 16 residues. Here the CDR3 DNA reads TGTGCCAGCAGCTTAGGGGTAGCGAAGTCCTACAATGAGCAGTTCTTC. Translating gives CASSLGVAKSYNEQFF.

This chain links TRBV9 with TRBJ2-3; 8 bases align to TRBD2. The germline gives CDR1 SGDLS, CDR2 YYNGEE. Trimming cost V 3 bases and J 5 bases; bases outside gene matches: 8. The CDR3 consists of 15 residues. In DNA, the CDR3 is TGTGCCAGCAGCGCCCAAGCGGGAGAAGGAGATACGCAGTATTTT. It yields the protein CASSAQAGEGDTQYF.

The rearrangement uses TRBV2 and TRBJ1-2; maybe TRBD1 (5 bases). Trimming cost V 1 base and J 7 bases, with 19 bases left between them. The CDR3 extends over 16 amino acids. In germline, CDR1 is SNHLY, CDR2 FYNNEI. CDR3 protein: CASSEDRQGLMGGYTF. The CDR3, as DNA: TGTGCCAGCAGTGAAGATCGGCAGGGCCTCATGGGTGGCTACACCTTC.

V is TRBV28 and J is TRBJ1-2; D unclear. V gave up 5 bases and J gave up 4 bases, with 17 bases separating them. Germline values: CDR1 MDHEN, CDR2 SYDVKM. This CDR3 has 15 amino acids. The CDR3 spells CASSLLLPGRYGYTF. The CDR3 DNA is TGTGCCAGCAGTCTACTACTGCCCGGTCGCTATGGCTACACCTTC.

The rearrangement uses TRBV19 and TRBJ1-5, with 9 nucleotides matching TRBD1. Losses at the gene ends were 3 bases for V and 6 bases for J; bases not matched to a gene: 6. The CDR3 covers 15 residues. Germline CDR1 is LNHDA and CDR2 is SQIVND (reference sequence). The CDR3 sequence: CASSIGDRVSQPQHF. In DNA, the CDR3 is TGTGCCAGTAGTATTGGGGACAGGGTATCTCAGCCCCAGCATTTT.

This clone has only a few counts. The gene calls are TRBV3-1 (or the pseudogene TRBV3-2) and TRBJ2-1; 7 positions match TRBD1. Germline CDR1 reads LGHDT; CDR2 reads YNNKEL (reference sequence). V shed 1 base and J 2 bases; nucleotides not matched to a gene: 2. The CDR3 length is 15 residues. CDR3 DNA: TGTGCCAGCAGCCAAGGAACAGGGGCCTACAATGAGCAGTTCTTC. As protein: CASSQGTGAYNEQFF.

The CDR3 coding sequence is TGTGCCAGCAGTGCGCGACTTGGCTCCTACAATGAGCAGTTCTTC. Amino acids: CASSARLGSYNEQFF. This chain joins TRBV6-2 or TRBV6-3 and TRBJ2-1; D gene ambiguous. Germline CDR1 and CDR2: MNHEY and SVGEGT. V lost 5 bases and J 0 bases, leaving 11 bases between the germline ends. This CDR3 is 15 amino acids long.

The chain recombines TRBV21-1 with TRBJ2-7; the D segment call TRBD2 is taken from the table without a DNA check. TRBV21-1 is a documented pseudogene. The CDR3 is 13 residues long. Here the CDR3 DNA reads TGTGCCAGCAGCAAACCCGGGAACTACGAGCAGTACTTC. It translates to CASSKPGNYEQYF.